Shown below are 23 T cell receptor beta chains from a single sample sequenced in a study of blood T cell repertoires in COVID-19. TCRdb's table, derived via immunoSEQ multiplex PCR, lists solely in-frame clones and lacks some. The sample includes 90,000 or so clones, 75% to 90% of them seen just once. Sequencing was performed on peripheral blood. The receptors originated from a man at least 80 years old with acute or convalescent COVID-19.

CDR3 in DNA: TGTGCCAGCAGGGGATTCCCCGGGGAGCCCCAGCATTTT. Translating it yields CASRGFPGEPQHF. V is TRBV27 and J is TRBJ1-5; D is uncertain. Trimming stripped 6 bases from V and 8 bases from J, with 14 bases between. This CDR3 comprises 13 residues. The germline gives CDR1 MNHEY, CDR2 SMNVEV (reference sequence).

This clone came up once. The chain has TRBV7-9 and TRBJ2-7; the D is unclear. The ends were cut back, 5 bases at V and 3 bases at J, with 11 bases in the middle. Germline CDR1 is SEHNR and CDR2 is FQNEAQ (reference sequence). This CDR3 has 13 amino acids. CDR3 in DNA: TGTGCCAGCAGCGTCCCACCGGTCTACGAGCAGTACTTC. This encodes CASSVPPVYEQYF.

The rearrangement links TRBV4-3 to TRBJ2-7; 10 bases fit TRBD2. The CDR3 sequence is 18 residues long. V dropped 1 base and J dropped 2; count of bases not matched to a gene: 11. Germline V gene lookup returns CDR1 LGHNA and CDR2 YSLEER. CDR3 sequence: CASSQAAPTSGIAYEQYF. CDR3 in DNA: TGCGCCAGCAGCCAAGCTGCCCCAACTAGCGGGATTGCCTACGAGCAGTACTTC.

The CDR3 spells CASSGYVIHEQYF. The DNA of the CDR3 is TGTGCCAGCAGTGGTTATGTAATCCACGAGCAGTACTTC. J is TRBJ2-7 and V is TRBV2, with D unresolved. CDR3 size: 13 residues. From germline, CDR1 is SNHLY and CDR2 FYNNEI. With 4 bases removed from V and 5 bases from J, the gap between germline ends came to 12 bases. Complete variable domain (other parts from reference TRBV2 and TRBJ2-7): EPEVTQTPSHQVTQMGQEVILRCVPISNHLYFYWYRQILGQKVEFLVSFYNNEISEKSEIFDDQFSVERPDGSNFTLKIRSTKLEDSAMYFCASSGYVIHEQYFGPGTRLTVT.

The chain is built from TRBV11-3 and TRBJ2-7, with 9 bases identical to TRBD1. Per the germline V gene, CDR1 is SGHNT and CDR2 is YENEEA. The ends lost 3 bases at V and 3 bases at J; junction bases unmatched: 6. CDR3 length: 15 residues. The CDR3 DNA reads TGTGCCAGCAGCTTGGAGGGACAGGGCGTCTACGAGCAGTACTTC. Its protein is CASSLEGQGVYEQYF.

The CDR3 region has the DNA TGTGCTAGTGGTTTTTTTGGACAGGGGGAAGCTTTCTTT. Its translation: CASGFFGQGEAFF. The V and J genes are TRBV12-5 and TRBJ1-1; TRBD1 agrees at 9 bases. The germline V gene encodes CDR1 LGHNT and CDR2 FRNRAP. The CDR3 is made up of 13 amino acids. Unmatched junction bases numbered 4, after V lost 3 bases and J lost 8 bases. The full variable domain, rest sourced from reference TRBV12-5 and TRBJ1-1, is DARVTQTPRHKVTEMGQEVTMRCQPILGHNTVFWYRQTMMQGLELLAYFRNRAPLDDSGMPKDRFSAEMPDATLATLKIQPSEPRDSAVYFCASGFFGQGEAFFGQGTRLTVV.

The chain couples TRBV28 to TRBJ2-1; 9 bases map to TRBD2. The CDR3 loop spans 17 amino acids. CDR1 and CDR2 (germline): MDHEN, SYDVKM. The V gene end was trimmed by 6 bases and the J gene end by 1 base; junction bases not matched to a gene: 10. The CDR3 spells CASRRGRTSGSYNEQFF. Here the CDR3 DNA reads TGTGCCAGCAGGAGGGGAAGAACTAGCGGGTCCTACAATGAGCAGTTCTTC.

CDR3 sequence reads: CASSQDGTGGYEQYF. The CDR3 region has the DNA TGCGCCAGCAGCCAAGACGGGACAGGGGGATACGAGCAGTACTTC. The rearrangement links TRBV4-3 to TRBJ2-7, with 11 bases matching TRBD1. Losses at the gene ends were 0 bases for V and 4 bases for J; bases not matched to a gene: 2. This CDR3 spans 15 amino acids. Germline V lookup: CDR1 LGHNA, CDR2 YSLEER.

The genes are TRBV9 and TRBJ2-1, with 8 bases lining up with TRBD2. V lost 4 bases, J lost 0 bases, and 3 bases stayed unmatched. CDR1 and CDR2 from the germline V gene are SGDLS and YYNGEE. The CDR3 runs to 15 residues. Here the CDR3 DNA reads TGTGCCAGCAGCTATACTAGCGGCTCCTACAATGAGCAGTTCTTC. Protein product: CASSYTSGSYNEQFF.

V gene TRBV18 combines with J gene TRBJ2-5; a weak D match, TRBD1 (6 bases). Trimming shortened V by 3 bases and J by 5 bases, and 13 bases separated the two germline ends. Germline values: CDR1 KGHSH, CDR2 LQKENI. The CDR3 spans 14 residues. The DNA for the CDR3 is TGTGCCAGCTCACCGTTTCAGGGGTCGGAGACCCAGTACTTC. Translating gives CASSPFQGSETQYF.

The chain joins TRBV5-1 to TRBJ2-2; 9 positions agree with TRBD2. Per the germline V gene, CDR1 is SGHRS and CDR2 is YFSETQ. The ends lost 4 bases at V and 3 bases at J; junction bases unmatched: 7. This CDR3 comprises 16 residues. The CDR3, as DNA: TGCGCCAGCAGCCTTCCGACTAGCGGTTACACCGGGGAGCTGTTTTTT. This translates into CASSLPTSGYTGELFF.

This chain links TRBV27 with TRBJ2-7, with D possibly TRBD2 on 6 matching bases. This CDR3 is built from 14 residues. CDR1 MNHEY and CDR2 SMNVEV come from the germline V gene (reference sequence). Deletions cut 4 bases from V and 2 bases from J, with 12 bases between. This CDR3 reads CASSSWDSPYEQYF. CDR3 coding DNA: TGTGCCAGCAGTTCCTGGGACTCTCCCTACGAGCAGTACTTC.

This chain links TRBV2 with TRBJ1-6, with 10 bases identical to TRBD1. CDR3 length equals 15 residues. Germline V CDR1 and CDR2: SNHLY, FYNNEI. After removal of 7 bases from V and 7 bases from J, the junction contained 7 bases not matched to a gene. The DNA of the CDR3 is TGTGCCAGCACCCACGGGACAGGGGAAAATTCACCCCTCCACTTT. It is translated as CASTHGTGENSPLHF.

This rearrangement joins TRBV10-3 to TRBJ2-3, with 13 positions matching TRBD2. The CDR3 contains 15 residues. The V and J ends lost 4 bases and 3 bases, in that order; junction bases with no gene match: 1. The germline gives CDR1 ENHRY, CDR2 SYGVKD. CDR3 sequence reads: CAISGTSGSTDTQYF. CDR3 coding DNA: TGTGCCATCAGTGGGACTAGCGGGAGTACAGATACGCAGTATTTT.

The V gene is TRBV10-3, the J gene TRBJ2-7, with TRBD1 identical over 8 bases. CDR3 length: 14 residues. Trimming at V came to 2 bases and at J to 5 bases, leaving 5 bases not matched to a gene. Germline V gene sequence: CDR1 ENHRY, CDR2 SYGVKD. CDR3 sequence reads: CAISEAGTGHEQYF. The DNA of the CDR3 is TGTGCCATCAGTGAGGCAGGGACAGGACACGAGCAGTACTTC.

The V and J genes are TRBV19 and TRBJ1-5; 7 nucleotides line up with TRBD1. After removal of 9 bases from V and 6 bases from J, the junction contained 11 bases not matched to a gene. The CDR3 extends over 14 amino acids. Germline V gives CDR1 LNHDA, CDR2 SQIVND (reference sequence). The CDR3 loop reads CASARDRVGQPQHF. In DNA form, the CDR3 reads TGTGCCAGCGCGCGAGACAGGGTAGGTCAGCCCCAGCATTTT.

This chain joins TRBV9 and TRBJ1-1; TRBD1 might be the D (6 bases). Germline CDR1 is SGDLS and CDR2 is YYNGEE. The CDR3 is made up of 14 amino acids. V was clipped by 0 bases and J by 5 bases, with 11 bases between them. CDR3 region: CASSVAGGQTEAFF. DNA for the CDR3: TGTGCCAGCAGCGTAGCCGGAGGACAGACTGAAGCTTTCTTT.

This CDR3 is CASSSGTGGNQPQHF. Written as DNA, the CDR3 is TGCGCCAGCAGCAGCGGGACAGGGGGCAATCAGCCCCAGCATTTT. The chain couples TRBV5-1 to TRBJ1-5; 10 bases are a match to TRBD1. Germline V lookup: CDR1 SGHRS, CDR2 YFSETQ. J gave up 2 bases and V 4 bases, and 3 bases lay outside the gene matches. The length of the CDR3 is 15 residues.

This clone was picked up a small number of times. The chain's CDR3 is CASSPGLQGANEKLFF. The CDR3, as DNA: TGTGCCAGCTCACCCGGTCTGCAGGGGGCAAATGAAAAACTGTTTTTT. This chain joins TRBV18 and TRBJ1-4, with 8 bases lining up with TRBD1. This CDR3 is 16 amino acids long. Unmatched junction bases numbered 8, after V lost 3 bases and J lost 5 bases. Germline CDR1 KGHSH, CDR2 LQKENI.

J is TRBJ2-2 and V is TRBV27, with TRBD2 matching 12 bases. CDR3 length: 17 amino acids. J lost 1 base, V lost 5 bases, and 5 bases had no gene match. Per germline, CDR1 MNHEY and CDR2 SMNVEV (reference sequence). CDR3 DNA sequence: TGTGCCAGCAGTGCCCCGGGACTAGCGGGGAACACCGGGGAGCTGTTTTTT. Translating it yields CASSAPGLAGNTGELFF.

The chain uses TRBV16 and TRBJ2-4; D is unclear. Deletions cut 1 base from V and 9 bases from J, with 4 bases between. CDR1 is KGHSY and CDR2 is FQNENV in the germline V gene. The CDR3 is 11 residues long. CDR3: CASSQLVIQYF. The CDR3 DNA reads as TGTGCCAGCAGCCAATTAGTCATTCAGTACTTC.

This clone was observed a single time. V and J are TRBV7-6 and TRBJ2-5, with TRBD1 matching 9 bases. The trim removed 3 bases at V and 6 bases at J, leaving 2 bases unmatched. This CDR3 is built from 13 residues. Germline loops: CDR1 SGHVS, CDR2 FNYEAQ. The CDR3 here is CASSLTGGKTQYF. In DNA, the CDR3 is TGTGCCAGCAGCTTGACAGGGGGTAAGACCCAGTACTTC.

The gene calls are TRBV10-3 and TRBJ1-2; D gene ambiguous. The CDR3 contains 15 residues. Germline CDR1 reads ENHRY; CDR2 reads SYGVKD. The V and J ends lost 3 bases and 0 bases respectively, with 11 bases between them. The CDR3, as DNA: TGTGCCATCAGTGAACAGTTGGGCGCTAACTATGGCTACACCTTC. Translating gives CAISEQLGANYGYTF.